This is a list of T cell receptor beta chains from one sample in a study of T cells in Graves' hyperthyroidism and ophthalmopathy. MiXCR, run by TCRdb on the multiplex PCR reads, gives a single entry per CDR3 protein. The sample has roughly 200,000 distinct CDR3 sequences; roughly 18% are singletons. Sequenced input: blood. All receptors come from a man aged 35-49 years with Graves' hyperthyroidism. Both conserved end residues are part of each CDR3. The order of the fields is J gene, V gene, CDR3 length, D gene, clone size, CDR3 protein, CDR3 DNA. D genes are given only for firm matches. Clone size appears in some rows only: once, few, many, or a class for an expanded clone.

>TRBJ2-6|TRBV29-1|14|.|.
CSVLSRSGANVLTF
TGCAGCGTATTGTCCCGGTCTGGGGCCAACGTCCTGACTTTC
>TRBJ2-5|TRBV5-1|12|.|many
CASSLSQETQYF
TGCGCCAGCAGCTTGTCTCAAGAGACCCAGTACTTC
>TRBJ2-5|TRBV20-1|14|TRBD2|many
CSAQKAGGQETQYF
TGCAGTGCTCAAAAGGCCGGGGGGCAAGAGACCCAGTACTTC
>TRBJ1-1|TRBV7-2|13|.|.
CASSFRWATEAFF
TGTGCCAGCAGCTTCCGATGGGCCACTGAAGCTTTCTTT
>TRBJ1-5|TRBV5-5|11|.|many
CASSHGQPQHF
TGTGCCAGCAGTCATGGTCAGCCCCAGCATTTT
>TRBJ2-3|TRBV5-8|16|.|many
CASSLAGGQSTDTQYF
TGTGCCAGCAGCTTGGCAGGCGGGCAGAGCACAGATACGCAGTATTTT
>TRBJ2-5|TRBV5-5|16|TRBD2|few
CASSAGLAENQETQYF
TGTGCCAGCAGCGCGGGACTAGCGGAGAACCAAGAGACCCAGTACTTC
>TRBJ2-3|TRBV4-3|16|.|many
CASSQDEGRPTDTQYF
TGCGCCAGCAGCCAAGATGAGGGGCGACCCACAGATACGCAGTATTTT
>TRBJ2-3|TRBV5-8|18|.|few
CASSLGGRAISSTDTQYF
TGTGCCAGCAGCTTGGGAGGGCGGGCCATCTCTAGCACAGATACGCAGTATTTT
>TRBJ1-3|TRBV7-9|15|TRBD1|few
CASSFTGGPGNTIYF
TGTGCCAGCAGTTTTACAGGGGGCCCTGGAAACACCATATATTTT
>TRBJ1-1|TRBV7-9|14|.|many
CASSANLWDIIAFF
TGTGCCAGCAGCGCCAATCTATGGGACATCATAGCTTTCTTT
>TRBJ1-1|TRBV12-3/TRBV12-4|17|.|.
CASSSAGMGRMNTEAFF
TGTGCCAGCAGTTCAGCAGGGATGGGGCGGATGAACACTGAAGCTTTCTTT
>TRBJ2-1|TRBV9|15|.|few
CASSVDGTLYNEQFF
TGTGCCAGCAGCGTAGACGGGACTCTATACAATGAGCAGTTCTTC
>TRBJ2-3|TRBV20-1|16|TRBD2|.
CSAEKEGLAATDTQYF
TGCAGTGCAGAGAAGGAGGGGCTAGCGGCCACAGATACGCAGTATTTT
>TRBJ1-1|TRBV7-9|13|.|many
CASSSDSNTEAFF
TGTGCCAGCAGCTCAGATTCGAACACTGAAGCTTTCTTT
>TRBJ2-1|TRBV18|14|.|few
CASLDSYSYNEQFF
TGTGCCAGCCTTGACAGTTACTCCTACAATGAGCAGTTCTTC
>TRBJ1-1|TRBV15|13|.|many
CATSREARAEAFF
TGTGCCACCAGCAGAGAGGCCCGGGCTGAAGCTTTCTTT
>TRBJ1-1|TRBV19|13|.|.
CASSITGDTEAFF
TGTGCCAGTAGTATAACGGGGGACACTGAAGCTTTCTTT
>TRBJ1-1|TRBV18|15|.|many
CASSPRQEMNTEAFF
TGTGCCAGCTCACCAAGGCAGGAAATGAACACTGAAGCTTTCTTT
>TRBJ2-5|TRBV11-3|13|.|many
CASSLGERETQYF
TGTGCCAGCAGCTTAGGGGAGAGAGAGACCCAGTACTTC
>TRBJ2-5|TRBV9|14|.|many
CASSLDPYQETQYF
TGTGCCAGCAGCCTTGATCCTTATCAAGAGACCCAGTACTTC
>TRBJ2-7|TRBV5-1|14|TRBD1|many
CASSPQGTSYEQYF
TGCGCCAGCAGTCCACAGGGGACCTCCTACGAGCAGTACTTC
>TRBJ1-6|TRBV7-9|17|TRBD1|few
CATGSQGQGFYNSPLHF
TGTGCCACCGGGTCACAGGGACAGGGGTTCTATAATTCACCCCTCCACTTT
>TRBJ2-6|TRBV11-1|15|.|many
CASTGRISGANVLTF
TGTGCCAGCACCGGACGGATCTCTGGGGCCAACGTCCTGACTTTC
>TRBJ1-1|TRBV11-3|14|TRBD1|many
CASSAGQGGTEAFF
TGTGCCAGCAGCGCGGGACAGGGCGGTACTGAAGCTTTCTTT
>TRBJ2-1|TRBV10-3|16|.|.
CAISESRGDSYNEQFF
TGTGCCATCAGTGAGTCTAGGGGGGACTCCTACAATGAGCAGTTCTTC
>TRBJ1-6|TRBV2|12|.|.
CASRRGESPLHF
TGTGCCAGCAGGAGGGGCGAATCACCCCTCCACTTT
>TRBJ2-1|TRBV20-1|14|.|many
CSAPFGGPGDEQFF
TGCAGTGCCCCATTTGGTGGGCCTGGGGATGAGCAGTTCTTC
>TRBJ1-1|TRBV6-1|14|.|many
CASSARRTDTEAFF
TGTGCCAGCAGTGCCCGGAGGACGGACACTGAAGCTTTCTTT
>TRBJ1-1|TRBV6-8|13|.|.
CASRTPGRTEAFF
TGTGCCAGCAGGACACCGGGGAGGACTGAAGCTTTCTTT
>TRBJ2-5|TRBV28|13|.|many
CASRQTREETQYF
TGTGCCAGCAGACAGACCAGGGAGGAGACCCAGTACTTC
>TRBJ2-1|TRBV9|15|TRBD1|.
CASSATGDRADGQFF
TGTGCCAGCAGCGCTACGGGGGACAGGGCAGATGGGCAGTTCTTC
>TRBJ2-3|TRBV6-2/TRBV6-3|16|TRBD2|few
CASALAQAGLTDTQYF
TGTGCCAGCGCCCTCGCTCAAGCGGGATTAACAGATACGCAGTATTTT
>TRBJ2-3|TRBV24-1|15|.|few
CATSIPTLKGDTQYF
TGTGCCACCAGTATTCCTACTCTGAAAGGGGATACGCAGTATTTT
>TRBJ2-3|TRBV28|15|TRBD1|many
CASRLDRGSTDTQYF
TGTGCCAGCAGGCTGGACAGGGGTAGCACAGATACGCAGTATTTT
>TRBJ1-5|TRBV5-5|15|.|.
CASSPQSWGNQPQHF
TGTGCCAGCAGCCCCCAGAGTTGGGGCAATCAGCCCCAGCATTTT